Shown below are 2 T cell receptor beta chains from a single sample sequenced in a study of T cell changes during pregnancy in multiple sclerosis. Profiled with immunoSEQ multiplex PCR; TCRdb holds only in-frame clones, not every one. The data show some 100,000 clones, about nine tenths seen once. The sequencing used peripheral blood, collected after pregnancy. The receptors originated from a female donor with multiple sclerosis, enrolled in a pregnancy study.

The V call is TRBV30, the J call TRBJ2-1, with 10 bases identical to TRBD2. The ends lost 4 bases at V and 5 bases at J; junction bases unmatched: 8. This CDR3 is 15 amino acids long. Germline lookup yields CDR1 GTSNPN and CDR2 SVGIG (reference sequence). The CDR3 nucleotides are TGTGCCTGGAACTCGGCTAGCGGGGGAGACAATGAGCAGTTCTTC. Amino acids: CAWNSASGGDNEQFF.

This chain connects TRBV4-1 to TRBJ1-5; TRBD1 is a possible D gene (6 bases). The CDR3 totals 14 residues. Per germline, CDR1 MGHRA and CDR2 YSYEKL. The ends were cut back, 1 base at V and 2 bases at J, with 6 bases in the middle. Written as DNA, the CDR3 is TGCGCCAGCAGCCAAGCAGGGGGCAATCAGCCCCAGCATTTT. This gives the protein CASSQAGGNQPQHF.